This T cell receptor beta chain was sequenced during a study of identical twins. Study outcomes and limitations: Abundant beta clonotypes from cord blood bore fewer insertions; memory repertoires lacked this pattern.

TCRdb re-analysed the 5' RACE reads in MiXCR, keeping a single row per CDR3 protein. The data show under 800,000 distinct CDR3 sequences, with 21% seen just once and 4.3% held by the top ten. V gave up 8 bases and J gave up 0 bases, with 17 bases separating them. The CDR3 totals 16 residues. Germline loops: CDR1 ENHRY, CDR2 SYGVKD. Details on this clonotype: The antigen remains undetermined.

The same data also contributed to another study, on T cells expressing NK-cell markers.

This chain connects TRBV10-3 to TRBJ1-3; a weak D match, TRBD1 (5 bases). The TCR was taken from a woman younger than 30 in good health. Sequencing was done on a sample of PBMCs. The CDR3 DNA sequence: TGTGCCATCCGGGACGACGGCTTCCCCTCTGGAAACACCATATATTTT. Amino acids: CAIRDDGFPSGNTIYF.